Following are 10 T cell receptor beta chains from one sample sequenced in a study of T cells in localized non-small cell lung cancer. The assay was immunoSEQ multiplex PCR, and TCRdb's table has in-frame clones only and misses some. The table shows under 35,000 clones, with about 92% occurring only once. Sequencing was performed on peripheral blood, taken before any cancer treatment. Receptor source: a female donor aged 60 or older with stage I lung adenocarcinoma.

V usage is TRBV5-8 and J usage is TRBJ1-1; a weak D match, TRBD1 (5 bases). The CDR3 is 15 residues long. Germline V gives CDR1 SGHTS, CDR2 YDEGEE. Deletions cut 2 bases from V and 4 bases from J, with 15 bases between. DNA of the CDR3: TGTGCCAGCAGCTTTGGTGGGGGGAGGTCCACTGAAGCTTTCTTT. This codes for CASSFGGGRSTEAFF.

As regards this clone: An end of the junction does not agree with germline; a read error may underlie this. The gene calls are TRBV10-3 and TRBJ1-1; D call uncertain. This CDR3 is 12 amino acids long. From germline, CDR1 is ENHRY and CDR2 SYGVKD. As DNA, the CDR3 is TGTGCCATCAGTGATGATAGGAACCGCCGAATCTTT. Amino acids: CAISDDRNRRIF.

The chain carries TRBV18 and TRBJ1-6; D unclear. CDR3 length: 13 amino acids. Germline-derived CDR1 and CDR2 are KGHSH and LQKENI. Trimming left V 5 bases short and J 12 bases short, with 14 bases between. This CDR3 reads CASSSDPSGPLHF. Here the CDR3 DNA reads TGTGCCAGCTCATCCGACCCCTCGGGACCCCTCCACTTT.

The chain combines TRBV28 with TRBJ1-1; unclear D gene. The length of the CDR3 is 11 residues. V was cut by 5 bases and J by 6 bases, with 7 bases left in between. Germline V gene data show CDR1 as MDHEN and CDR2 as SYDVKM. The CDR3 sequence: CASSPRSEAFF. CDR3 sequence (DNA): TGTGCCAGCAGTCCCCGCTCTGAAGCTTTCTTT. Looking up the rest from reference TRBV28 and TRBJ1-1 gives the full variable domain: DVKVTQSSRYLVKRTGEKVFLECVQDMDHENMFWYRQDPGLGLRLIYFSYDVKMKEKGDIPEGYSVSREKKERFSLILESASTNQTSMYLCASSPRSEAFFGQGTRLTVV.

The chain combines TRBV2 with TRBJ2-3, with D possibly TRBD1 on 6 matching bases. The CDR3 has 13 amino acids. V was cut by 6 bases and J by 2 bases, with 9 bases left in between. The germline CDR1 and CDR2 sequences are SNHLY and FYNNEI. The CDR3 DNA is TGTGCCAGCAGGAAGGGGGTCACAGATACGCAGTATTTT. Its translation is CASRKGVTDTQYF. Full variable domain (missing parts from reference TRBV2 and TRBJ2-3): EPEVTQTPSHQVTQMGQEVILRCVPISNHLYFYWYRQILGQKVEFLVSFYNNEISEKSEIFDDQFSVERPDGSNFTLKIRSTKLEDSAMYFCASRKGVTDTQYFGPGTRLTVL.

The V gene is TRBV11-2, the J gene TRBJ2-1; 7 nucleotides align to TRBD2. The CDR3 is 15 amino acids. Germline loops: CDR1 SGHAT, CDR2 FQNNGV. Trimming took 1 base from V and 3 from J; bases not matched to a gene: 3. The CDR3 DNA reads TGTGCCAGCAGCTTAGTATGGACTAGCTACAATGAGCAGTTCTTC. As protein: CASSLVWTSYNEQFF.

V is TRBV29-1 and J is TRBJ1-2; 9 bases agree with TRBD1. The V segment lost 6 bases and the J segment 2 bases; nucleotides outside the gene matches: 4. The CDR3 sequence is 13 residues long. CDR1 is SQVTM and CDR2 is ANQGSEA in the germline V gene. For the CDR3, the DNA is TGCAGCGTCGACGGGACAGGGAACTATGGCTACACCTTC. Protein sequence: CSVDGTGNYGYTF.

A single count supports this clone. The gene calls are TRBV10-2 and TRBJ1-6, with unresolved D. V was pared by 0 bases and J by 7 bases, with 13 bases between. The CDR3 loop spans 16 amino acids. CDR1 and CDR2 from the germline V gene are WSHSY and SAAADI. CDR3: CASSESSPGGNSPLHF. Here the CDR3 DNA reads TGCGCCAGCAGTGAGTCGAGTCCAGGAGGCAATTCACCCCTCCACTTT.

The gene calls are TRBV5-1 and TRBJ1-1, with 10 nucleotides matching TRBD1. The CDR3 runs to 18 residues. The germline CDR1 and CDR2 sequences are SGHRS and YFSETQ. Losses at the gene ends were 4 bases for V and 1 base for J; bases not matched to a gene: 13. The CDR3 bases are TGCGCCAGCAGCCCGTTTCCCAGACAGGGGGCCGGGAACACTGAAGCTTTCTTT. Protein: CASSPFPRQGAGNTEAFF.

The rearrangement uses TRBV5-1 and TRBJ1-4, with a possible D match to TRBD1 (5 bases). The CDR3 has 15 amino acids. CDR1 is SGHRS and CDR2 is YFSETQ in the germline V gene. Trimming removed 4 bases from V and 4 bases from J, with 14 bases in between. The CDR3 coding sequence is TGCGCCAGCAGCCCCCAAGGGGCCAATAATGAAAAACTGTTTTTT. Encoded protein: CASSPQGANNEKLFF. The full variable domain, in which reference TRBV5-1 and TRBJ1-4 provide the parts outside the CDR3, is KAGVTQTPRYLIKTRGQQVTLSCSPISGHRSVSWYQQTPGQGLQFLFEYFSETQRNKGNFPGRFSGRQFSNSRSEMNVSTLELGDSALYLCASSPQGANNEKLFFGSGTQLSVL.